The 5 T cell receptor beta chains below come from one sample, sequenced in a study of T cells and Merkel cell carcinoma outcomes. Measured with immunoSEQ multiplex PCR; TCRdb has only the in-frame clones, and not every one. This table has roughly 11,000 clones, roughly 95% appearing once. Input material: tumor tissue from Merkel cell carcinoma. The receptors originated from a human donor with Merkel cell carcinoma.

This chain connects TRBV4-3 to TRBJ2-4; TRBD1 might be the D (5 bases). Germline CDR1 and CDR2: LGHNA and YSLEER. The CDR3 has 15 amino acids. V dropped 2 bases and J dropped 1 base, with 9 bases sitting between them. The CDR3 reads CASSQTGRAKNIQYF. The CDR3 nucleotides read TGCGCCAGCAGCCAAACAGGCCGCGCCAAAAACATTCAGTACTTC.

This chain uses TRBV5-1 with TRBJ2-3; tentatively, D is TRBD1 (5 bases). CDR3 length: 15 residues. Germline V gene lookup returns CDR1 SGHRS and CDR2 YFSETQ. V lost 0 bases to trimming and J lost 1 base, with 9 bases between them. CDR3 DNA: TGCGCCAGCAGCTTGGACGACAGACGCACAGATACGCAGTATTTT. Translated: CASSLDDRRTDTQYF.

The chain employs TRBV5-4 and TRBJ2-2; no firm D call. The germline V gene has CDR1 SGHNT and CDR2 YYREEE (reference sequence). Trimming stripped 4 bases from V and 3 bases from J, with 13 bases between. The CDR3 is 15 residues long. The CDR3 sequence is CASSTSAWDTGELFF. The CDR3 DNA reads TGTGCCAGCAGCACATCTGCGTGGGACACCGGGGAGCTGTTTTTT. The variable domain in full, with the rest retrieved from reference TRBV5-4 and TRBJ2-2, is ETGVTQSPTHLIKTRGQQVTLRCSSQSGHNTVSWYQQALGQGPQFIFQYYREEENGRGNFPPRFSGLQFPNYSSELNVNALELDDSALYLCASSTSAWDTGELFFGEGSRLTVL.

This clone was observed a single time. The CDR3 protein is CASSLGRVFSNEQFF. The DNA for the CDR3 is TGTGCCAGCAGCTTAGGCAGGGTTTTTTCGAATGAGCAGTTCTTC. The chain joins TRBV11-3 to TRBJ2-1, with D possibly being TRBD1 (5 bases). Deletions cut 1 base from V and 7 bases from J, with 14 bases between. Germline assignment: CDR1 SGHNT and CDR2 YENEEA. The CDR3 has 15 residues.

Note on this clone: Within the sample, other DNA sequences also encode this same CDR3. The V call is TRBV20-1, the J call TRBJ2-7, with unresolved D. Germline assignment: CDR1 DFQATT and CDR2 SNEGSKA (reference sequence). The CDR3 runs 11 residues. CDR3 in DNA: TGCAGCGCGTCGAGCTCCTACGAGCAGTACTTC. Amino acids: CSASSSYEQYF.